Listed here are 17 T cell receptor beta chains from one sample, sequenced in a study of beta chain features in type 1 diabetes. Study-wide points: TCRB CDR3s were moderately but significantly shorter in Type 1 diabetes patients in all four CD4+ subsets.

Reverse transcription of all isolated RNA meant that expressed TCRB transcripts were sequenced. Using immunoSEQ multiplex PCR, the repertoire was profiled, and TCRdb retains in-frame clones only, with some absent. The table shows 100,000 to 150,000 clones, with around 10% occurring only once. No antigen has been assigned to these receptors. The sequenced sample was central memory CD4+ T cells from blood. The receptor set was obtained from a man between 25 and 39 years old with type 1 diabetes.

The table lists this clone with a few counts. The chain uses TRBV4-2 and TRBJ2-1; no firm D call. Germline assignment: CDR1 LGHNA and CDR2 YNFKEQ. Trimming removed 4 bases at V and 16 bases at J, with 11 bases between. This CDR3 has 10 amino acids. The CDR3 is CASSPEALFF. Written as DNA, the CDR3 is TGTGCCAGCAGCCCTGAAGCCCTTTTCTTC.

V and J are TRBV18 and TRBJ2-1; 8 bases are shared with TRBD1. Per the germline V gene, CDR1 is KGHSH and CDR2 is LQKENI. Unmatched junction bases numbered 4, after V lost 5 bases and J lost 7 bases. The CDR3 runs 13 residues. This chain's CDR3 is CASSADRVNEQFF. CDR3 DNA: TGTGCCAGCTCAGCGGACAGGGTGAATGAGCAGTTCTTC.

A few counts support this clone. Mismatch with germline at one junction end may stem from a read error. The CDR3 sequence: CAWSTPDLAF. The CDR3 DNA follows: TGTGCCTGGAGTACTCCGGATTTAGCTTTC. The rearrangement links TRBV30 to TRBJ2-7, with D hard to call. Germline V gives CDR1 GTSNPN, CDR2 SVGIG (reference sequence). This CDR3 contains 10 residues.

The chain recombines TRBV7-2 with TRBJ2-7; TRBD1 matches 11 bases. The V and J ends lost 3 bases and 3 bases, in that order; junction bases with no gene match: 7. CDR3 length: 16 amino acids. CDR1 is SGHTA, CDR2 FQGNSA, per germline. The CDR3 nucleotides are TGTGCCAGCAGCTTCCGGGAGGGGACAGGGGGCTACGAGCAGTACTTC. Protein product: CASSFREGTGGYEQYF.

The rearrangement uses TRBV7-3 and TRBJ1-5; TRBD1 agrees at 10 bases. CDR3 length: 15 amino acids. Germline values: CDR1 SGHTA, CDR2 FQGTGA. J was trimmed by 7 bases and V by 0 bases; bases with no gene match: 3. CDR3 in amino acids: CASSLTGDRGQPQHF. Here the CDR3 DNA reads TGTGCCAGCAGCTTAACCGGGGACAGGGGACAGCCCCAGCATTTT. The entire variable domain, with the rest obtained from reference TRBV7-3 and TRBJ1-5, is as follows: GAGVSQTPSNKVTEKGKYVELRCDPISGHTALYWYRQSLGQGPEFLIYFQGTGAADDSGLPNDRFFAVRPEGSVSTLKIQRTERGDSAVYLCASSLTGDRGQPQHFGDGTRLSIL.

The chain uses TRBV30 and TRBJ1-1; a possible D gene is TRBD1 (5 bases). Deletions cut 5 bases from V and 1 base from J, with 14 bases between. The CDR3 consists of 14 residues. Looked up from germline, CDR1 is GTSNPN and CDR2 is SVGIG (reference sequence). CDR3 bases: TGTGCCTGGGACAAATACACAGGGAACACTGAAGCTTTCTTT. Translating it yields CAWDKYTGNTEAFF.

This chain uses TRBV9 with TRBJ1-2; D ambiguous. This CDR3 region has 11 residues. V dropped 4 bases and J dropped 7 bases, with 8 bases sitting between them. From germline, CDR1 is SGDLS and CDR2 YYNGEE. The DNA for the CDR3 is TGTGCCAGCAGCCAGGCCTCTGGCTACACCTTC. It is translated as CASSQASGYTF.

The V gene is TRBV29-1, the J gene TRBJ2-3; D unclear. The germline CDR1 and CDR2 sequences are SQVTM and ANQGSEA. The CDR3 consists of 15 residues. Trimming removed 7 bases at V and 4 bases at J, with 21 bases between. CDR3 loop: CSATLLLRISDTQYF. CDR3 nucleotides: TGCAGCGCTACCTTACTACTGCGGATTTCAGATACGCAGTATTTT.

The chain couples TRBV16 to TRBJ1-5; no reliable D call. Trimming removed 0 bases from V and 0 bases from J, with 3 bases in between. CDR3 length: 14 residues. Germline V gene data show CDR1 as KGHSY and CDR2 as FQNENV. The CDR3 DNA follows: TGTGCCAGCAGCCAATCTAATAGCAATCAGCCCCAGCATTTT. Residues: CASSQSNSNQPQHF.

V and J are TRBV9 and TRBJ1-1; TRBD1 matches at 7 bases. Germline V gene data show CDR1 as SGDLS and CDR2 as YYNGEE. The CDR3 is made up of 15 amino acids. The trim removed 6 bases at V and 3 bases at J, leaving 11 bases unmatched. Here the CDR3 reads CASTWQGGADTEAFF. The CDR3 DNA follows: TGTGCCAGCACGTGGCAGGGGGGCGCGGACACTGAAGCTTTCTTT.

This clone was detected a few times. The chain uses TRBV5-6 and TRBJ2-5; 7 bases align to TRBD1. The J segment lost 5 bases and the V segment lost 7 bases, leaving 11 bases of the junction unmatched. The CDR3 totals 14 residues. CDR1 SGHDT and CDR2 YYEEEE come from the germline V gene. The CDR3 loop reads CASSTGVKGETQYF. In DNA, the CDR3 is TGTGCCAGCTCTACAGGGGTAAAGGGTGAGACCCAGTACTTC.

This clone showed up just a few times. This sequence joins TRBV4-2 and TRBJ1-4; TRBD1 agrees at 7 bases. Germline-derived CDR1 and CDR2 are LGHNA and YNFKEQ. The CDR3 is 15 amino acids. The V segment lost 5 bases and the J segment 5 bases; nucleotides outside the gene matches: 8. CDR3 loop: CASSDGQAKNEKLFF. The CDR3 nucleotides are TGTGCCAGCAGCGACGGACAGGCGAAAAATGAAAAACTGTTTTTT.

This clone appeared a few times. The V gene is TRBV9, the J gene TRBJ1-2; D is unclear. Trimming removed 4 bases at V and 3 bases at J, with 16 bases between. This CDR3 has 15 residues. Germline V gives CDR1 SGDLS, CDR2 YYNGEE. CDR3 loop: CASSPKANRDYGYTF. The DNA for the CDR3 is TGTGCCAGCAGCCCAAAGGCGAATCGGGACTATGGCTACACCTTC.

In its sample, this clone was seen a few times. The chain carries TRBV6-5 and TRBJ2-2; D is uncertain. Germline CDR1 reads MNHEY; CDR2 reads SVGAGI. The CDR3 consists of 12 residues. V was clipped by 4 bases and J by 6 bases, with 6 bases between them. CDR3 coding DNA: TGTGCCAGCAGTTCCCCGTCCGGGGAGCTGTTTTTT. It specifies CASSSPSGELFF.

This clone was detected only a few times. The chain links TRBV18 to TRBJ2-3, with 10 bases fitting TRBD2. This CDR3 contains 16 residues. The germline V gene encodes CDR1 KGHSH and CDR2 LQKENI. With V trimmed by 2 bases and J by 6 bases, 8 bases remained unmatched. Here the CDR3 reads CASSPRTSGGGDTQYF. The CDR3 nucleotides are TGTGCCAGCTCACCAAGGACTAGCGGCGGGGGGGATACGCAGTATTTT.

The J gene is TRBJ2-7, the V gene TRBV7-9; D perhaps matches TRBD2 (7 bases). V was trimmed by 4 bases and J by 6 bases, leaving 10 bases between them. CDR3 size: 12 residues. Germline CDR1 SEHNR, CDR2 FQNEAQ (reference sequence). The CDR3 here is CASSWGGGEQYF. In DNA form, the CDR3 reads TGTGCCAGCAGCTGGGGGGGCGGCGAGCAGTACTTC.

The sample holds a few counts of this clone. The chain recombines TRBV7-2 with TRBJ2-3, with D perhaps TRBD2 (7 bases). Trimming took 6 bases from V and 5 from J, leaving 15 bases between them. CDR3 length: 14 amino acids. Germline assignment: CDR1 SGHTA and CDR2 FQGNSA. The CDR3 DNA reads as TGTGCCAGCAGAGCCGGGGGGCTGGGAGATACGCAGTATTTT. This sequence encodes CASRAGGLGDTQYF. The variable domain in full, with the rest retrieved from reference TRBV7-2 and TRBJ2-3, is GAGVSQSPSNKVTEKGKDVELRCDPISGHTALYWYRQSLGQGLEFLIYFQGNSAPDKSGLPSDRFSAERTGGSVSTLTIQRTQQEDSAVYLCASRAGGLGDTQYFGPGTRLTVL.